A single TCR beta chain is shown here with its context. Repertoires were generated with immunoSEQ multiplex PCR, while TCRdb's copy carries only in-frame clones and drops some. The table shows 350,000 to 450,000 clones, with around 88% occurring only once. This sample is part of a study of blood T cell repertoires in COVID-19. There are 15 residues in the CDR3. Germline trimming cut 4 bases from V and 4 bases from J; bases unmatched to any gene: 8. Germline V CDR1 and CDR2: SGDLS, YYNGEE. The rearrangement links TRBV9 to TRBJ2-7; TRBD1 aligns across 10 bases. The sequence was obtained from a woman aged 55 to 70 with COVID-19, enrolled during active disease. Sample: peripheral blood. CDR3 nucleotides: TGTGCCAGCAGCCCCCAGACAGGGGGCTGGTACGAGCAGTACTTC. Its translation is CASSPQTGGWYEQYF.